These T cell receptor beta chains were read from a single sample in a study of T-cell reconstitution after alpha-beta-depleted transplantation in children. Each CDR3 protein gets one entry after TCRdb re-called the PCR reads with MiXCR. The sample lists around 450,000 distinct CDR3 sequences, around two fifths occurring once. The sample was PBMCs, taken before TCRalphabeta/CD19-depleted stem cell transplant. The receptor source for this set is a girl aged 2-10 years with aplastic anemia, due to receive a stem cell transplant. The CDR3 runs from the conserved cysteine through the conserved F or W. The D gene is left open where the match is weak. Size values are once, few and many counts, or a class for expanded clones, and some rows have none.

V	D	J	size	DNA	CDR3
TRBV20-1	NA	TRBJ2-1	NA	TGCAGTGCCAGGGGTCAGGTCGACAATGAGCAGTTCTTC	CSARGQVDNEQFF
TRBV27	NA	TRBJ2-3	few	TGTGCCAGCAGTCCCCCCTGGGGCCAGGATATGGATACGCAGTATTTT	CASSPPWGQDMDTQYF
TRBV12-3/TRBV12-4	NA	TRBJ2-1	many	TGTGCCAGCAGTTTTGGGGGTACGACTCGAAGCTCCTACAATGAGCAGTTCTTC	CASSFGGTTRSSYNEQFF
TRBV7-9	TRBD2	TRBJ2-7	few	TGTGCCAGCAGCTTCCTGACTAGCGGGAAGTACGAGCAGTACTTC	CASSFLTSGKYEQYF
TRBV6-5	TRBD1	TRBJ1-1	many	TGTGCCAGCAGTTTGGGACAGGAGGGGTCCTCAAATCGAGCTTTCTTT	CASSLGQEGSSNRAFF
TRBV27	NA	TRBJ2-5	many	TGTGCCAGCAGTCCGACTGACGGGAGGACCCAGTACTTC	CASSPTDGRTQYF
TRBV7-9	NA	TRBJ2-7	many	TGTGCCAGCAGCTTCGTTGGTTACGAGCAGTACTTC	CASSFVGYEQYF
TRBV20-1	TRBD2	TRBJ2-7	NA	TGCAGTGCTCTAGAATGGGCTAGCGGGCCCTACGAGCAGTACTTC	CSALEWASGPYEQYF
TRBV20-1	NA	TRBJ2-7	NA	TGCAGTGCTAGTTACCGACGGGAGCAGTACTTC	CSASYRREQYF
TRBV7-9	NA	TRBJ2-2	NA	TGTGCCAGCAGCCGAGGACCAGGGTTAGCGAACACCGGGGAGCTGTTTTTT	CASSRGPGLANTGELFF
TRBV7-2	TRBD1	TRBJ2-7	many	TGTGCCAGCAGCTTAAGACAGGGGGCGGGGGAGCAGTACTTC	CASSLRQGAGEQYF
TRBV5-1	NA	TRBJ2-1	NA	TGCGCCAGCAGCTTGTCCAGGGGGGGTGAGCAGTTCTTC	CASSLSRGGEQFF
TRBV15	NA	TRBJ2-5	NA	TGTGCCTCCTCAAGGGGCCAGGGACAAGAGACCCAGTACTTC	CASSRGQGQETQYF
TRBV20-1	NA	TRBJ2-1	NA	TGCAGTGCTCCGACTTTCTACAATGAGCAGTTCTTC	CSAPTFYNEQFF
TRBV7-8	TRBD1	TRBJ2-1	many	TGTGCCAGCAGCGAGACCCCGGGACAGGGATCCTACAATGAGCAGTTCTTC	CASSETPGQGSYNEQFF
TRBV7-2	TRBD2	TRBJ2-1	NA	TGTGCCAGCAGCTTAATTAGCGGGGGCCCATACAATGAGCAGTTCTTC	CASSLISGGPYNEQFF
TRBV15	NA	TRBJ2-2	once	TGTGCCACCGCGAAAGATCCTGAGCGGGCCGGGGAGCTGTTTTTT	CATAKDPERAGELFF
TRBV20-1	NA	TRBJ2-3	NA	TGCAGTGCTAGACGCCATTGGAGGGGTGCTAGCACAGATACGCAGTATTTT	CSARRHWRGASTDTQYF
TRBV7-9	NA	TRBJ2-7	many	TGTGCCTCAATGGGGGGTTCCTACGAGCAGTACTTC	CASMGGSYEQYF
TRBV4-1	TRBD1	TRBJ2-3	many	TGCGCCAGCAGGGACAGGGGCGGGAGAACAGATACGCAGTATTTT	CASRDRGGRTDTQYF
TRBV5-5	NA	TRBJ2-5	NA	TGTGCCAGCAGCTTGTGGGGGGTGGGCTCGCCATTCCAAGAGACCCAGTACTTC	CASSLWGVGSPFQETQYF
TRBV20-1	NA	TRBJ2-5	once	TGCAGCTGCGGGACAGAGTACCAAGAGACCCAGTACTTC	CSCGTEYQETQYF
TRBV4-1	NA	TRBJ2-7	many	TGCGCCAGCAGCCAAGTGGGGTCGAACGACGAGCAGTACTTC	CASSQVGSNDEQYF
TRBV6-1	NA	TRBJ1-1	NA	TGTGCCAGCATCAAAGGGACGGCCGATGTGGAAGCTTTCTTT	CASIKGTADVEAFF
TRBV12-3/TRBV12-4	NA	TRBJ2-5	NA	TGTGCCAGCAGTTTTGGACAGATCCAAGAGACCCAGTACTTC	CASSFGQIQETQYF
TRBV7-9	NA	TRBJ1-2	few	TGTGCCAGCAGCCGGGACACCTATGGCTACACCTTC	CASSRDTYGYTF
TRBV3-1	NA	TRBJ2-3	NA	TGTGCCAGCAGCCCGTCCACCGGACGAACAGATACGCAGTATTTT	CASSPSTGRTDTQYF
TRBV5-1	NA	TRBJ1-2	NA	TGCGCCAGCAGCTTGGTAGTTGGGGGCACCTATGGCTACACCTTC	CASSLVVGGTYGYTF
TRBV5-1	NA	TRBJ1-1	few	TGCGCCAGCCGGGTCCTCATGAACACTGAAGCTTTCTTT	CASRVLMNTEAFF
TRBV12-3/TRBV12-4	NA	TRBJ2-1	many	TGTGCCAGCAGTTTAGGGGTCCCGGTCTATGAGCAGTTCTTC	CASSLGVPVYEQFF
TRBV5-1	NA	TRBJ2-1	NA	TGCGCCAGCAGCTTGGGGATTTCTACAGATGAGCAGTTCTTC	CASSLGISTDEQFF
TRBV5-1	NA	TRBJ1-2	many	TGCGCCAGCAGCGGGGGACTCCCTCCCGGATATGGCTACACCTTC	CASSGGLPPGYGYTF
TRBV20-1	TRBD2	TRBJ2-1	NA	TGCAGTGCCCTCCCCGTGCCTGCGCGGGAGGGATCCTACAATGAGCAGTTCTTC	CSALPVPAREGSYNEQFF
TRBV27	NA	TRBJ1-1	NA	TGTGCCAGCCGGGGGATTGGGGGCAGACCTGAAGCTTTCTTT	CASRGIGGRPEAFF
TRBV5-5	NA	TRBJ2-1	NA	TGTGCCAGCAGCTTGTCGGTCGGGAGATCTCCGAATGAGCAGTTCTTC	CASSLSVGRSPNEQFF
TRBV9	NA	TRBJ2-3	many	TGTGCCAGCAGCGTAGGTGGGGGAAACACAGATACGCAGTATTTT	CASSVGGGNTDTQYF
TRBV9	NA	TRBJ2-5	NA	TGTGCCAGCAGCGTGGGGACACTTCGAGGAGAGGAGACCCAGTACTTC	CASSVGTLRGEETQYF
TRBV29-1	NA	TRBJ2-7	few	TGCAGCGTCCTGCTGGGTGCCTATTACGAGCAGTACTTC	CSVLLGAYYEQYF
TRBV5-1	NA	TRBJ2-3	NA	TGCGCCAGCAGCTCAAGGGACGGGAGCACAGATACGCAGTATTTT	CASSSRDGSTDTQYF
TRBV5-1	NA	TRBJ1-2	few	TGCGCCAGCAAGTGGCTCCGGGGAGGCTATGGCTACACCTTC	CASKWLRGGYGYTF
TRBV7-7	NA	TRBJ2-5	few	TGTGCTAGCAGCTTAGAGGGTGCGGGTCGGGAGACCCAGTACTTC	CASSLEGAGRETQYF